This TCR beta chain was obtained from a study of monozygotic twins with inflammatory bowel disease. Reprocessing the 5' RACE reads, TCRdb reports a single entry for every CDR3 protein and omits DNA. The repertoire table contains a few hundred thousand distinct CDR3 sequences. General study findings and limits: Twins with IBD had fewer clonotypes in common with others than healthy twins, particularly during disease activity. Against healthy co-twins, IBD patients had lower TCRbeta diversity (measured by inverse Simpson).

As regards this clonotype: As yet, its antigen is unknown.

CDR1 and CDR2 (germline): DFQATT, SNEGSKA (reference sequence). There are 12 residues in the CDR3. The receptor comes from a human donor with ulcerative colitis or Crohn's disease, or a healthy co-twin of an affected twin (not recorded which). Sequenced: blood. The genes are TRBV20-1 and TRBJ2-1; TCRdb outputs TRBD2, but without DNA this stays unchecked. The CDR3 here is CSAKGPIHEQFF.